This TCR beta chain was sequenced during a study of T cell repertoires in cytomegalovirus infection. Study background: Carrying CMV and the relevant HLA type showed in public TCR beta signatures.

As for this clonotype: Its matching antigen is unknown.

Using its own MiXCR run on the reads, TCRdb lists one record per CDR3 protein. The table lists 250,000 to 300,000 distinct CDR3 sequences, about 25% of them singletons. V lost 4 bases, J lost 7 bases, and 7 bases stayed unmatched. This CDR3 comprises 15 residues. CDR1 is SGHVS, CDR2 FQNEAQ, per germline. General study results and limits: Within the response measured ex vivo, HLA-C-restricted CMV-specific TCR beta clonotypes were dominant. Carriers of CMV and the relevant HLA type were discriminated by public TCR beta frequency.

Sequenced material: PBMCs. V is TRBV7-8 and J is TRBJ2-3; the match to TRBD2 covers 11 bases. This TCR came from a human donor in good health (CMV status not recorded). Some clones in this sample may be carry-over from other donors' samples. CDR3 coding DNA: TGTGCCAGCAGCTCCTTAGCGGGAGGGGGGAATACGCAGTATTTT. Translated: CASSSLAGGGNTQYF.